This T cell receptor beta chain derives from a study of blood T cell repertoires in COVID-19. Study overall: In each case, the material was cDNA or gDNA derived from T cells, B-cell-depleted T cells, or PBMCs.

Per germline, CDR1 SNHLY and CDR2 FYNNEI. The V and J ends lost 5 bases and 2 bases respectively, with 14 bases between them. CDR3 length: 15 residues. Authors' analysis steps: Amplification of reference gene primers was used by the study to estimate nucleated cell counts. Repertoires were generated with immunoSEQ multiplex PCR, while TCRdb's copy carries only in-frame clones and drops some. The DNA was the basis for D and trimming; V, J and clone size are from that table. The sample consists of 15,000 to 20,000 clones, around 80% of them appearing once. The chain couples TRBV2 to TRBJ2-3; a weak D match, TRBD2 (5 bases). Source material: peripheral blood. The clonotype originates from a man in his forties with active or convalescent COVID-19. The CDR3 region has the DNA TGTGCCAGCAGTAATAGAGGGTCGCTCACAGATACGCAGTATTTT. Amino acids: CASSNRGSLTDTQYF.